The clone carrying this T cell receptor (beta chain) has just one count. Its target is not known. The protocol was immunoSEQ multiplex PCR, while the TCRdb copy is restricted to in-frame clones and leaves out a portion. There are approximately 190,000 clones in the sample; about 80% occur only once, and over 5.5% lies in the top ten. The sample belongs to a study of cytomegalovirus exposure and HLA in healthy donors. CDR3 length: 15 residues. V lost 0 bases and J 0 bases, leaving 7 bases between the germline ends. Looked up from germline, CDR1 is SGHRS and CDR2 is YFSETQ. Whole-study findings and limits: Most observed TCR sequences were rare, whereas some public TCRs were detected in many donors. A few chains linked to CMV were shown in vitro to be specific for CMV antigens. Cytomegalovirus-associated status was assigned to approximately 160 TCR beta chains.

The sample taken for sequencing was PBMCs. The J gene is TRBJ1-5, the V gene TRBV5-1; no firm D call. The sequence was obtained from a man aged 18 to 29 in good health and CMV-seropositive. CDR3 coding DNA: TGCGCCAGCAGCTTGGCCGGGGATAGCAATCAGCCCCAGCATTTT. Translating gives CASSLAGDSNQPQHF.